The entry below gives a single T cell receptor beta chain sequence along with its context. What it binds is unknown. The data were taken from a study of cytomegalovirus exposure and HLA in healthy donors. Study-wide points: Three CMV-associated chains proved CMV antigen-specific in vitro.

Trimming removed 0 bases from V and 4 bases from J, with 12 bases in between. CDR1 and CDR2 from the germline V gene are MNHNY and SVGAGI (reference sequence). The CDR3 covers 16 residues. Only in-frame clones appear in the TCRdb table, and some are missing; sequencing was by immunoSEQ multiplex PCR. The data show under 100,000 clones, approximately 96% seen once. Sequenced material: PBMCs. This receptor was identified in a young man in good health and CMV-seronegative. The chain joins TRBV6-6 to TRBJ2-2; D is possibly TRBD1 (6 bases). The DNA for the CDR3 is TGTGCCAGCAGTTACTCGATCAGGGGTGGCACCGGGGAGCTGTTTTTT. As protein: CASSYSIRGGTGELFF.